These 16 T cell receptor beta chains were sequenced from one sample in a study of immune cell composition in non-small cell lung cancer. Normal lung was sampled as far from the tumour as possible, at least 3 cm. Produced via immunoSEQ multiplex PCR; TCRdb's table is partial and in-frame only. The sample gives several thousand clones, around 67% of which show up once; approximately 22% is in the top ten. The sample comprised non-adjacent lung tissue. These receptors all come from a human donor with non-small cell lung cancer.

V is TRBV5-4 and J is TRBJ1-1; weak D call: TRBD1 (5 bases). The V and J ends lost 5 bases and 0 bases respectively, with 23 bases between them. The CDR3 runs to 18 residues. Germline V gene lookup returns CDR1 SGHNT and CDR2 YYREEE (reference sequence). Here the CDR3 reads CASRPNLRQRVMNTEAFF. The CDR3 bases are TGTGCCAGCAGACCGAACCTACGACAGCGTGTAATGAACACTGAAGCTTTCTTT.

This clone was seen just once. V is TRBV7-2 and J is TRBJ2-3, with 9 bases aligning to TRBD1. The V gene end was trimmed by 5 bases and the J gene end by 9 bases; junction bases not matched to a gene: 12. From germline, CDR1 is SGHTA and CDR2 FQGNSA. The CDR3 runs to 15 residues. The CDR3 DNA follows: TGTGCCAGCAGCCCCTCGGACAGGGGAATAAGCACGCAGTATTTT. Translation gives CASSPSDRGISTQYF.

The CDR3 nucleotides are TGTGCCAGCAGCTTAGTGGGTATCCGGGACAGGGGGCAAGAGCAGTACTTC. The encoded protein is CASSLVGIRDRGQEQYF. V gene TRBV7-8 combines with J gene TRBJ2-7; 12 bases are shared with TRBD1. V trimming: 1 base; J trimming: 7 bases; junction bases outside the gene matches: 11. This CDR3 is 17 amino acids long. Germline V gene data show CDR1 as SGHVS and CDR2 as FQNEAQ.

The genes are TRBV6-1 and TRBJ2-7; 7 nucleotides align to TRBD1. V trimming: 5 bases; J trimming: 6 bases; junction bases outside the gene matches: 10. Germline V gene lookup returns CDR1 MNHNS and CDR2 SASEGT. The CDR3 extends over 14 amino acids. The CDR3 reads CASSLQGVRFEQYF. CDR3 DNA: TGTGCCAGCAGTCTTCAGGGGGTGCGATTCGAGCAGTACTTC.

V is TRBV18 and J is TRBJ2-5; 9 bases match TRBD2. Germline loops: CDR1 KGHSH, CDR2 LQKENI. The junction had 5 bases not matched to a gene; V was cut back by 4 bases and J by 2 bases. There are 15 residues in the CDR3. CDR3 in amino acids: CASSLGLADQETQYF. The CDR3 coding sequence is TGTGCCAGCTCACTGGGACTAGCCGATCAAGAGACCCAGTACTTC. The full variable domain, with the rest looked up from reference TRBV18 and TRBJ2-5, is NAGVMQNPRHLVRRRGQEARLRCSPMKGHSHVYWYRQLPEEGLKFMVYLQKENIIDESGMPKERFSAEFPKEGPSILRIQQVVRGDSAAYFCASSLGLADQETQYFGPGTRLLVL.

Only a few counts were recorded for this clone. One end of the junction varies from germline; a read error may be responsible. The V call is TRBV7-9, the J call TRBJ2-7; D is possibly TRBD2 (5 bases). Germline CDR1 reads SEHNR; CDR2 reads FQNEAQ (reference sequence). CDR3 size: 10 residues. The CDR3 DNA follows: TGCAGTGTGGGGAGCTACGAGCAGTACTTC. It yields the protein CSVGSYEQYF.

The chain has TRBV6-1 and TRBJ2-1, with TRBD2 identical over 9 bases. V lost 4 bases, J lost 0 bases, and 7 bases stayed unmatched. Germline values: CDR1 MNHNS, CDR2 SASEGT. The CDR3 has 17 amino acids. As DNA, the CDR3 is TGTGCCAGCAGTGGCCGACTAGCGGAGAGCTCCTACAATGAGCAGTTCTTC. This codes for CASSGRLAESSYNEQFF.

V is TRBV10-3 and J is TRBJ1-5; 8 bases agree with TRBD1. The germline gives CDR1 ENHRY, CDR2 SYGVKD. The CDR3 consists of 15 residues. Losses at the gene ends were 7 bases for V and 4 bases for J; bases not matched to a gene: 9. CDR3 protein: CAIKLGQGSNQPQHF. Here the CDR3 DNA reads TGTGCCATCAAACTTGGACAGGGATCAAATCAGCCCCAGCATTTT.

The chain carries TRBV19 and TRBJ1-6; D gene unclear. This CDR3 contains 13 residues. The ends were cut back, 5 bases at V and 9 bases at J, with 11 bases in the middle. Looked up from germline, CDR1 is LNHDA and CDR2 is SQIVND (reference sequence). CDR3 sequence (DNA): TGTGCCAGTAGTGACGACACAGCTTCACCCCTCCACTTT. This encodes CASSDDTASPLHF.

The chain combines TRBV11-1 with TRBJ1-1; 9 bases match TRBD1. CDR1 and CDR2 from the germline V gene are SGHAT and FQDESV (reference sequence). The CDR3 has 15 amino acids. The J segment lost 0 bases and the V segment lost 5 bases, leaving 4 bases of the junction unmatched. CDR3 region: CASSGRQGVNTEAFF. In DNA form, the CDR3 reads TGTGCCAGCAGCGGCAGACAGGGGGTGAACACTGAAGCTTTCTTT. Supplemented by reference TRBV11-1 and TRBJ1-1, the full variable domain reads EAEVAQSPRYKITEKSQAVAFWCDPISGHATLYWYRQILGQGPELLVQFQDESVVDDSQLPKDRFSAERLKGVDSTLKIQPAELGDSAMYLCASSGRQGVNTEAFFGQGTRLTVV.

This chain joins TRBV18 and TRBJ2-5, with D possibly matching TRBD1 (6 bases). The CDR3 is made up of 15 amino acids. With 0 bases removed from V and 5 bases from J, the gap between germline ends came to 13 bases. CDR1 and CDR2 (germline): KGHSH, LQKENI. In DNA, the CDR3 is TGTGCCAGCTCACCACCTGGGGGCTTAAAGGAGACCCAGTACTTC. Its translation: CASSPPGGLKETQYF.

The CDR3 region has the DNA TGTGCCAGCAGCTCAACTAGCGGGGGGTGGAGTGAGCAGTTCTTC. Amino acids: CASSSTSGGWSEQFF. J is TRBJ2-1 and V is TRBV7-9; 12 positions agree with TRBD2. Unmatched junction bases numbered 7, after V lost 4 bases and J lost 9 bases. This CDR3 spans 15 amino acids. Germline loops: CDR1 SEHNR, CDR2 FQNEAQ (reference sequence).

The chain is built from TRBV6-5 and TRBJ2-7; D perhaps matches TRBD1 (5 bases). The germline V and J ends were trimmed by 2 bases and 5 bases, with 13 bases remaining between them. CDR1 and CDR2 (germline): MNHEY, SVGAGI. This CDR3 has 14 amino acids. This CDR3 reads CASSYQIGAHEQYF. The CDR3 DNA is TGTGCCAGCAGTTACCAGATAGGGGCCCACGAGCAGTACTTC.

The CDR3 sequence: CASSDEGAVIEKLFF. In DNA form, the CDR3 reads TGTGCCAGCAGTGACGAGGGGGCTGTGATTGAAAAACTGTTTTTT. The chain has TRBV2 and TRBJ1-4; 7 nucleotides agree with TRBD1. The V segment lost 3 bases and the J segment 7 bases; nucleotides outside the gene matches: 8. Per the germline V gene, CDR1 is SNHLY and CDR2 is FYNNEI. The CDR3 runs to 15 residues.

The chain links TRBV2 to TRBJ1-1; D may be TRBD1 (5 bases). Germline V gives CDR1 SNHLY, CDR2 FYNNEI. This CDR3 has 11 amino acids. The CDR3 here is CAGAVNTEAFF. For the CDR3, the DNA is TGTGCAGGGGCAGTGAACACTGAAGCTTTCTTT.

The rearrangement links TRBV29-1 to TRBJ2-7; 8 bases map to TRBD2. The V gene's germline CDR1 is SQVTM and CDR2 ANQGSEA. This CDR3 has 14 residues. V was clipped by 2 bases and J by 6 bases; unmatched bases: 9. The CDR3 bases are TGCAGCGTTGAAACCCGGGGGGGCCTCTTCGAGCAGTACTTC. Translating it yields CSVETRGGLFEQYF.